Listed here is a single TCR beta chain. This entry belongs to a study of blood T cell repertoires in COVID-19. Looking at the study overall: Some COVID-19 samples were acute and others convalescent; all came from the United States, Italy and Spain. The cDNA or gDNA used as material had been derived from T cells, B-cell-depleted T cells, or PBMCs.

CDR1 is LNHDA, CDR2 SQIVND, per germline (reference sequence). This CDR3 spans 16 amino acids. Between the trimmed V and J ends, which lost 5 bases and 0 bases, there was a span of 16 bases. Patients in Seattle were enrolled during active infection, then followed longitudinally. Per the authors' pipeline: Estimation of nucleated cell counts relied on the amplification of reference gene primers. Some clones are missing from TCRdb's copy, which holds only in-frame ones; the method was immunoSEQ multiplex PCR. V and J calls and clone size are as listed in that table; D and trimming were resolved from the DNA. The table includes about 170,000 clones, approximately 85% detected once.

Input material: peripheral blood. The receptor's source is an elderly man with COVID-19, enrolled during active disease. V usage is TRBV19 and J usage is TRBJ1-2; tentative D call: TRBD1 (5 bases). CDR3 in DNA: TGTGCCAGTAGTGCTCCGGGGGATCCCTCTAACTATGGCTACACCTTC. Encoded protein: CASSAPGDPSNYGYTF.